The present T cell receptor (beta chain) was sequenced within a study of lymphopenia after photon versus proton radiotherapy. The CDR3 spans 15 residues. V dropped 3 bases and J dropped 2; count of bases not matched to a gene: 4. Germline CDR1 reads KGHSH; CDR2 reads LQKENI. TCRdb's copy holds only in-frame clones and misses some; the assay was immunoSEQ multiplex PCR. This table holds 45,000 to 65,000 clones, approximately 82% found once. The J gene is TRBJ2-7, the V gene TRBV18; 10 bases line up with TRBD2. The receptor comes from a middle-aged man with gastric cancer. Sample: peripheral blood, taken from a patient treated with photon-based radiotherapy. The CDR3 coding sequence is TGTGCCAGCTCACCGTGGCTAGCGGGGGCCTACGAGCAGTACTTC. This codes for CASSPWLAGAYEQYF.